The 17 T cell receptor beta chains presented below share a single source sample, sequenced in a study of T cells in Graves' hyperthyroidism and ophthalmopathy. Amplification yielded TCR beta CDR3 regions, with RNA transcripts as the source. HTBI primers were employed in a first-round RT-PCR of the TCR CDR3. Using its own MiXCR run on the multiplex PCR reads, TCRdb lists one record per CDR3 protein. The sample lists fewer than 450,000 distinct CDR3 sequences; over 12% were seen once. Sequenced input: blood. These receptors were obtained from a man aged 45-65 years with Graves' ophthalmopathy.

Many counts were recorded for this clonotype. As DNA, the CDR3 is TGCAGTGCGACCATGGGACAGGGGTTTCAGCCCCAGCATTTT. Its protein is CSATMGQGFQPQHF. The V gene is TRBV20-1, the J gene TRBJ1-5; the match to TRBD1 covers 10 bases. Losses at the gene ends were 6 bases for V and 6 bases for J; bases not matched to a gene: 8. The germline gives CDR1 DFQATT, CDR2 SNEGSKA (reference sequence). This CDR3 spans 14 amino acids.

The table lists this clonotype with many counts. The chain recombines TRBV29-1 with TRBJ1-1; 7 bases map to TRBD1. Per the germline V gene, CDR1 is SQVTM and CDR2 is ANQGSEA. CDR3 length equals 13 residues. The trim removed 5 bases at V and 5 bases at J, leaving 8 bases unmatched. The CDR3 region is CSVRNPTGTEAFF. The DNA of the CDR3 is TGCAGCGTTCGGAATCCGACAGGGACTGAAGCTTTCTTT.

This clonotype was picked up a small number of times. The rearrangement joins TRBV25-1 to TRBJ2-5; D is undetermined. Trimming cost V 3 bases and J 5 bases, with 13 bases left between them. Germline CDR1 MGHDK, CDR2 SYGVNS. The CDR3 has 14 residues. The CDR3 DNA is TGTGCCAGCAGTGATCCCCTCTTCGGGGAGACCCAGTACTTC. Translation: CASSDPLFGETQYF.

This clonotype was seen repeatedly, ten times or more. The chain has TRBV4-2 and TRBJ2-7; D gene unclear. Germline-derived CDR1 and CDR2 are LGHNA and YNFKEQ. The germline V and J ends were trimmed by 0 bases and 2 bases, with 5 bases remaining between them. The CDR3 is made up of 13 amino acids. The CDR3 DNA follows: TGTGCCAGCAGCCAAGAGGAAACCTACGAGCAGTACTTC. Its protein is CASSQEETYEQYF.

This clonotype was counted many times. V is TRBV2 and J is TRBJ2-2, with 8 positions matching TRBD2. The germline V gene encodes CDR1 SNHLY and CDR2 FYNNEI. Trimming cost V 3 bases and J 8 bases; bases outside gene matches: 14. The CDR3 contains 17 residues. CDR3 nucleotides: TGTGCCAGCAGTGACTTAGCGGGGACTTCACCGTCGGGGGAGCTGTTTTTT. Its protein is CASSDLAGTSPSGELFF.

This clonotype has a handful of counts. The gene calls are TRBV6-1 and TRBJ2-7; 8 nucleotides line up with TRBD1. The V segment lost 9 bases and the J segment 4 bases; nucleotides outside the gene matches: 11. Germline CDR1 is MNHNS and CDR2 is SASEGT. The CDR3 is 14 residues long. CDR3 protein: CASKETGEEYEQYF. DNA of the CDR3: TGTGCCAGTAAGGAGACAGGGGAGGAGTACGAGCAGTACTTC.

This clonotype was seen repeatedly, ten times or more. The genes are TRBV15 and TRBJ2-1, with TRBD2 matching 10 bases. The CDR3 is made up of 17 amino acids. V shed 5 bases and J 6 bases; nucleotides not matched to a gene: 13. Germline CDR1 and CDR2: LNHNV and YYDKDF (reference sequence). In DNA form, the CDR3 reads TGTGCCACCAGCCCAACTACTAGCGGGGTACTCTCCAATGAGCAGTTCTTC. The encoded protein is CATSPTTSGVLSNEQFF. The whole variable domain, filled in from reference TRBV15 and TRBJ2-1, reads DAMVIQNPRYQVTQFGKPVTLSCSQTLNHNVMYWYQQKSSQAPKLLFHYYDKDFNNEADTPDNFQSRRPNTSFCFLDIRSPGLGDTAMYLCATSPTTSGVLSNEQFFGPGTRLTVL.

This chain uses TRBV6-2 or TRBV6-3 with TRBJ2-3; perhaps TRBD1 as D (7 bases). This CDR3 has 13 residues. Trimming took off 10 bases at V and 6 bases at J, with 17 bases between the two ends. Germline assignment: CDR1 MNHEY and CDR2 SVGEGT. For the CDR3, the DNA is TGTGCCACGTCTGGAGGGGGCTGGGATACGCAGTATTTT. This codes for CATSGGGWDTQYF.

This clonotype was seen a handful of times. This chain uses TRBV19 with TRBJ1-5; D remains ambiguous. V was cut by 3 bases and J by 1 base, with 10 bases left in between. Germline lookup yields CDR1 LNHDA and CDR2 SQIVND (reference sequence). This CDR3 spans 15 amino acids. CDR3 sequence (DNA): TGTGCCAGTAGTATGTTAACGGCCAGCAATCAGCCCCAGCATTTT. Translating it yields CASSMLTASNQPQHF.

The chain combines TRBV14 with TRBJ2-1; D possibly matches TRBD1 or TRBD2 (5 bases each). V was pared by 4 bases and J by 2 bases, with 12 bases between. From germline, CDR1 is SGHDN and CDR2 FVKESK. The CDR3 contains 15 residues. The chain's CDR3 is CASSLGWGPYNEQFF. The CDR3 coding sequence is TGTGCCAGCAGCCTTGGTTGGGGACCCTACAATGAGCAGTTCTTC.

This clonotype appeared many times. The rearrangement links TRBV11-2 to TRBJ2-7; a weak D match, TRBD1 (6 bases). Trimming stripped 5 bases from V and 2 bases from J, with 13 bases between. CDR3 length: 14 amino acids. CDR1 and CDR2 from the germline V gene are SGHAT and FQNNGV. The CDR3, as DNA: TGTGCCAGCAGCAACCGGGACACTACCTACGAGCAGTACTTC. Encoded protein: CASSNRDTTYEQYF. Filled out from reference TRBV11-2 and TRBJ2-7, the complete variable domain reads EAGVAQSPRYKIIEKRQSVAFWCNPISGHATLYWYQQILGQGPKLLIQFQNNGVVDDSQLPKDRFSAERLKGVDSTLKIQPAKLEDSAVYLCASSNRDTTYEQYFGPGTRLTVT.

This clonotype was detected many times. The CDR3 DNA reads as TGCAGCGCGTCAAAAAACCAACAGGGGAAATATGGCTACACCTTC. It yields the protein CSASKNQQGKYGYTF. The chain carries TRBV29-1 and TRBJ1-2; TRBD1 matches at 7 bases. V was pared by 7 bases and J by 5 bases, with 16 bases of the junction left unmatched. The V gene's germline CDR1 is SQVTM and CDR2 ANQGSEA. CDR3 length: 15 residues.

This clonotype was seen repeatedly, ten times or more. This chain links TRBV12-3 or TRBV12-4 with TRBJ2-1, with D possibly matching TRBD1 (6 bases). This CDR3 has 13 amino acids. V dropped 3 bases and J dropped 6 bases, with 9 bases sitting between them. In DNA form, the CDR3 reads TGTGCCAGCAGTTTTCAGGGGCTCAATGAGCAGTTCTTC. Encoded protein: CASSFQGLNEQFF.

In this sample, this clonotype turned up a few times. The V call is TRBV19, the J call TRBJ2-4; no firm D call. The V and J ends lost 5 bases and 2 bases respectively, with 13 bases between them. The germline CDR1 and CDR2 sequences are LNHDA and SQIVND (reference sequence). The CDR3 totals 15 residues. The CDR3 loop reads CASSVAVNSKNIQYF. Written as DNA, the CDR3 is TGTGCCAGTAGTGTTGCCGTCAACTCCAAAAACATTCAGTACTTC.

This clonotype was seen only a few times. This chain uses TRBV7-9 with TRBJ2-1; 14 nucleotides agree with TRBD2. The CDR3 sequence is 14 residues long. V trimming: 9 bases; J trimming: 8 bases; junction bases outside the gene matches: 6. Per the germline V gene, CDR1 is SEHNR and CDR2 is FQNEAQ (reference sequence). The CDR3 DNA reads as TGTGCCAGTCGACTAGCGGGAGGGGGTGATGAGCAGTTCTTC. This translates into CASRLAGGGDEQFF.

This clonotype has a count of ten or more. The genes are TRBV4-2 and TRBJ2-7, with 10 bases aligning to TRBD2. The V segment lost 4 bases and the J segment 4 bases; nucleotides outside the gene matches: 10. CDR1 LGHNA and CDR2 YNFKEQ come from the germline V gene. There are 16 residues in the CDR3. CDR3 loop: CASSRDSSGSPYEQYF. CDR3 nucleotides: TGTGCCAGCAGCCGAGACTCTAGCGGGAGTCCGTACGAGCAGTACTTC.

This clonotype was recorded at least ten times. V and J are TRBV30 and TRBJ2-3; no reliable D call. The CDR3 is made up of 13 amino acids. V was shortened by 2 bases and J by 1 base, with 7 bases between the two germline ends. Germline values: CDR1 GTSNPN, CDR2 SVGIG (reference sequence). As DNA, the CDR3 is TGTGCCTGGAGTTTCTCAGGCACAGATACGCAGTATTTT. This gives the protein CAWSFSGTDTQYF.